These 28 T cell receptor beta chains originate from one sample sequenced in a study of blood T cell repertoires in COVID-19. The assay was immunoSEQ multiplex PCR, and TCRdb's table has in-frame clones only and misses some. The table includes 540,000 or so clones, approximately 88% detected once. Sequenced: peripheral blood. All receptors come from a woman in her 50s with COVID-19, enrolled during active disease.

The CDR3 loop reads CASSPGQAYSGNTIYF. CDR3 sequence (DNA): TGTGCCAGCAGCCCTGGACAGGCCTACTCTGGAAACACCATATATTTT. This chain connects TRBV7-6 to TRBJ1-3; TRBD1 matches 7 bases. With 5 bases clipped from V and 0 bases from J, the junction kept 7 bases outside the gene matches. Germline V gives CDR1 SGHVS, CDR2 FNYEAQ. This CDR3 spans 16 amino acids.

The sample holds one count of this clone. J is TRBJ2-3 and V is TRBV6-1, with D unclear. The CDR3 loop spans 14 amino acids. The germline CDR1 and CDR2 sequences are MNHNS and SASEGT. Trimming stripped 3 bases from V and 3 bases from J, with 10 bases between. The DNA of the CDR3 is TGTGCCAGCAGTGAGATAGTAGATACAGATACGCAGTATTTT. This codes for CASSEIVDTDTQYF.

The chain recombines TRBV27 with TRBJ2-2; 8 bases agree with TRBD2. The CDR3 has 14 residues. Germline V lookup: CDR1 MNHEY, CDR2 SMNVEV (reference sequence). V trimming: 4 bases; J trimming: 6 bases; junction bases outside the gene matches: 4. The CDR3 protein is CASSSLGGAGELFF. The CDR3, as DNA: TGTGCCAGCAGTTCACTCGGGGGGGCCGGGGAGCTGTTTTTT.

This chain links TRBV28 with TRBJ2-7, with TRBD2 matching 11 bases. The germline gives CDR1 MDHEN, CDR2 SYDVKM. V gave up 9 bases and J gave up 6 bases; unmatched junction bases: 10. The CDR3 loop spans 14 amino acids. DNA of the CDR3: TGTGCCAGTAGATTAGCGGGGGGGCTGAGCGAGCAGTACTTC. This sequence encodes CASRLAGGLSEQYF.

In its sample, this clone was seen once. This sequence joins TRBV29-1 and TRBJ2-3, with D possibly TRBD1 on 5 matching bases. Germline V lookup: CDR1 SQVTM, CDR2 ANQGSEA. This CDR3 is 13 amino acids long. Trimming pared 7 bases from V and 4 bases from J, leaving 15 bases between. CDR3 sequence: CSGLTSGSDTQYF. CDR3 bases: TGCAGCGGACTGACTTCAGGGTCAGATACGCAGTATTTT.

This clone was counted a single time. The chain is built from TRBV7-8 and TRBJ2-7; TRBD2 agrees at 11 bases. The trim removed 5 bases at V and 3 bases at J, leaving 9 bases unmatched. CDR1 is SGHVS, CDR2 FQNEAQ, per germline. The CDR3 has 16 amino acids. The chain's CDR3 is CASSRSGTSGVYEQYF. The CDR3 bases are TGTGCCAGCAGCCGCTCGGGGACTAGCGGAGTCTACGAGCAGTACTTC. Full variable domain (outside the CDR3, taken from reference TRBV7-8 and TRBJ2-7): GAGVSQSPRYKVAKRGQDVALRCDPISGHVSLFWYQQALGQGPEFLTYFQNEAQLDKSGLPSDRFFAERPEGSVSTLKIQRTQQEDSAVYLCASSRSGTSGVYEQYFGPGTRLTVT.

Here the CDR3 DNA reads TGTGCCAGCAGTCCGAGGACAGGTTCTAGCACAGATACGCAGTATTTT. It yields the protein CASSPRTGSSTDTQYF. This sequence joins TRBV27 and TRBJ2-3; 7 positions agree with TRBD1. Germline V gene sequence: CDR1 MNHEY, CDR2 SMNVEV (reference sequence). With V trimmed by 5 bases and J by 0 bases, 8 bases remained unmatched. CDR3 size: 16 residues.

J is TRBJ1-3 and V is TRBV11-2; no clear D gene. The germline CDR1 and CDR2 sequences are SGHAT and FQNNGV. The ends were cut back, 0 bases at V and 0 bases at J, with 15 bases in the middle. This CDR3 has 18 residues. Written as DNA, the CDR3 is TGTGCCAGCAGCTTAGATCTCGGAGGATGGGGCTCTGGAAACACCATATATTTT. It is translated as CASSLDLGGWGSGNTIYF. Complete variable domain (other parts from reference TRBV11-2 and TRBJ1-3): EAGVAQSPRYKIIEKRQSVAFWCNPISGHATLYWYQQILGQGPKLLIQFQNNGVVDDSQLPKDRFSAERLKGVDSTLKIQPAKLEDSAVYLCASSLDLGGWGSGNTIYFGEGSWLTVV.

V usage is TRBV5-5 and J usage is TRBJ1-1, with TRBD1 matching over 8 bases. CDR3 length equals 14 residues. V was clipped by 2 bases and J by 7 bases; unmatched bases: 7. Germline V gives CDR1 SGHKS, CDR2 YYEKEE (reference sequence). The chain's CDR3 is CASSFGRGRGEAFF. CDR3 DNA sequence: TGTGCCAGCAGCTTCGGCAGGGGGCGTGGTGAAGCTTTCTTT.

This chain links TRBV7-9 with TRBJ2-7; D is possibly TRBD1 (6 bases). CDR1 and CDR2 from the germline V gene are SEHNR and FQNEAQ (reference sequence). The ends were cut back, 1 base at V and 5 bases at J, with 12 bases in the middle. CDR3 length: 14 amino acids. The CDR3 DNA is TGTGCCAGCAGCTTAGGGCAGGGGATCAACGAGCAGTACTTC. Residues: CASSLGQGINEQYF.

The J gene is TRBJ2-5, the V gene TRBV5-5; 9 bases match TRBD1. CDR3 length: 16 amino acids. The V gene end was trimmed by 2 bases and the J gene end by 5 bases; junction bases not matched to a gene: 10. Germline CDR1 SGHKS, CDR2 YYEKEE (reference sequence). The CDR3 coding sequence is TGTGCCAGCAGCTTCCCACAGGGGGCGAACATCGAGACCCAGTACTTC. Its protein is CASSFPQGANIETQYF.

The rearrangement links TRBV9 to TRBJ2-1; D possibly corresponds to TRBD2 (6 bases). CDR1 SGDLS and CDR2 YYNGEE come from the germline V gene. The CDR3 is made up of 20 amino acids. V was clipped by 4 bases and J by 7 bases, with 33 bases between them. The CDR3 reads CASSTNPLDHSGLALNEQFF. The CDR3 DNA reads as TGTGCCAGCAGCACAAACCCCCTTGATCATAGCGGCCTAGCCCTGAATGAGCAGTTCTTC.

Here the CDR3 DNA reads TGTGCCAGCAGCTTGGGAAAGGGGGAGTCGACCGGGGAGCTGTTTTTT. Amino acid sequence: CASSLGKGESTGELFF. The chain uses TRBV5-5 and TRBJ2-2; the D gene is possibly TRBD1 (6 bases). This CDR3 has 16 residues. CDR1 and CDR2 (germline): SGHKS, YYEKEE (reference sequence). Trimming took off 0 bases at V and 5 bases at J, with 14 bases between the two ends.

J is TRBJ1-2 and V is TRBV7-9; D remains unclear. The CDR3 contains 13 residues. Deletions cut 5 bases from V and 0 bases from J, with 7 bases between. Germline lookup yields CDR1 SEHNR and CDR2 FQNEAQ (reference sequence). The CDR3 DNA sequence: TGTGCCAGCAGCCCGGAGTCTAACTATGGCTACACCTTC. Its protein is CASSPESNYGYTF. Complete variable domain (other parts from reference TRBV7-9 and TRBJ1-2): DTGVSQNPRHKITKRGQNVTFRCDPISEHNRLYWYRQTLGQGPEFLTYFQNEAQLEKSRLLSDRFSAERPKGSFSTLEIQRTEQGDSAMYLCASSPESNYGYTFGSGTRLTVV.

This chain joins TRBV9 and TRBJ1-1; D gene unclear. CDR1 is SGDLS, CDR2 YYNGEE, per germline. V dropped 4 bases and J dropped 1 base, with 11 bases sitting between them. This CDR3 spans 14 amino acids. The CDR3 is CASSFTSGNTEAFF. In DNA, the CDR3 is TGTGCCAGCAGCTTTACCAGTGGGAACACTGAAGCTTTCTTT.

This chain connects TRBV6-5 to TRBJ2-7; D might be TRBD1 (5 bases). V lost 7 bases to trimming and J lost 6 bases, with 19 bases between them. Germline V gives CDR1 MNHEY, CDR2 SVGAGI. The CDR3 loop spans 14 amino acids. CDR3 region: CASTLDSPLGEQYF. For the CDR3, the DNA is TGTGCCAGCACTCTCGACAGTCCCCTTGGCGAGCAGTACTTC.

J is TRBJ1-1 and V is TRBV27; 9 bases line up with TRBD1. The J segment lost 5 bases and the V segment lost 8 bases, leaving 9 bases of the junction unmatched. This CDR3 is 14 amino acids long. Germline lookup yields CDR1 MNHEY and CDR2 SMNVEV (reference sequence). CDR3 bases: TGTGCCAGCGGCAAGGGACAGGGAGTAACTGAAGCTTTCTTT. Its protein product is CASGKGQGVTEAFF.

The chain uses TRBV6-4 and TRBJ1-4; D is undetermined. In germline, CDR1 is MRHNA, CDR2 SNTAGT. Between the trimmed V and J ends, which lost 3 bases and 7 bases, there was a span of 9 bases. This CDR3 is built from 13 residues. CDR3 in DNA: TGTGCCAGCAGTGAAGTGGCGGGTGAAAAACTGTTTTTT. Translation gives CASSEVAGEKLFF.

The CDR3 nucleotides read TGTGCCAGCAGCCAAGAAAGGCGGGGCCTCACGTATACGCAGTATTTT. Translated: CASSQERRGLTYTQYF. This chain joins TRBV14 and TRBJ2-3, with a weak D call TRBD2 (6 bases). Germline V CDR1 and CDR2: SGHDN, FVKESK. With 0 bases removed from V and 7 bases from J, the gap between germline ends came to 17 bases. The CDR3 consists of 16 residues.

The CDR3 nucleotides are TGTGCCAGCTCGGCCGGGGGACGGGACGAGCAGTACTTC. It translates to CASSAGGRDEQYF. The chain joins TRBV18 to TRBJ2-7; tentatively, D is TRBD2 (6 bases). Trimming removed 6 bases from V and 5 bases from J, with 14 bases in between. The CDR3 totals 13 residues. Looked up from germline, CDR1 is KGHSH and CDR2 is LQKENI.

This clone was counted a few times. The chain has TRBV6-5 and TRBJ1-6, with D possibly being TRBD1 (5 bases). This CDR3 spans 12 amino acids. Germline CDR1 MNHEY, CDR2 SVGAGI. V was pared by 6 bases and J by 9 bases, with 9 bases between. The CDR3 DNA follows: TGTGCCAGCAGGTGGGGGGGTTCACCCCTCCACTTT. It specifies CASRWGGSPLHF.

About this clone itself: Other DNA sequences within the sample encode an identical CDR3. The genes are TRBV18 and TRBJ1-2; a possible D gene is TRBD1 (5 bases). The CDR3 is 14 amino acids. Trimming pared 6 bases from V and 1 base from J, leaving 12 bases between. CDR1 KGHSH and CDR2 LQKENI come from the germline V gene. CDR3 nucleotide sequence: TGTGCCAGCTCTCCTACGGGGGATAACTATGGCTACACCTTC. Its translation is CASSPTGDNYGYTF.

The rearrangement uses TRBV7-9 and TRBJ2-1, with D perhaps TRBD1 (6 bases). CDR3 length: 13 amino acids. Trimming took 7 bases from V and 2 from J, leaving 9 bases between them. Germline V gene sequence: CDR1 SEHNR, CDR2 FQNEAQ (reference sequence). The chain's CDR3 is CASTTGTYNEQFF. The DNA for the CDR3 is TGTGCCAGCACCACAGGGACCTACAATGAGCAGTTCTTC.

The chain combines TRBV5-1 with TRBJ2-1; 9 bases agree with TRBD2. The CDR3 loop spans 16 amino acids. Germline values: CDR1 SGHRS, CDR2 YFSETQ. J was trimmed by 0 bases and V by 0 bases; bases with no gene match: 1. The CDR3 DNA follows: TGCGCCAGCAGCTTGGAAGCGGGGGGCTCCTACAATGAGCAGTTCTTC. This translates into CASSLEAGGSYNEQFF.

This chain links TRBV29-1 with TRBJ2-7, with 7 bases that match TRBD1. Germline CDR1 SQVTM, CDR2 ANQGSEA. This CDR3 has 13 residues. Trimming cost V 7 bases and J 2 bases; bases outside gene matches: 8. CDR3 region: CSAAQGDPYEQYF. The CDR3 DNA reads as TGCAGCGCTGCCCAGGGGGATCCCTACGAGCAGTACTTC.

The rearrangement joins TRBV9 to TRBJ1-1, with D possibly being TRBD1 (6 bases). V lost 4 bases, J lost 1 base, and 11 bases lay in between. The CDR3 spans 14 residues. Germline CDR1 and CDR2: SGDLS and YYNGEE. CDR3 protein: CASSSQGANTEAFF. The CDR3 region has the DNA TGTGCCAGCAGCTCACAGGGTGCGAACACTGAAGCTTTCTTT.

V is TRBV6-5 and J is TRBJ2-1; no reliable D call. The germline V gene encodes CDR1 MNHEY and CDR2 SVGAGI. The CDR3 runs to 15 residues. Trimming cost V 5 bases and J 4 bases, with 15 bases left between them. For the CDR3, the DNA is TGTGCCAGCAGTAATGACTTCTACCCGTACAATGAGCAGTTCTTC. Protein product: CASSNDFYPYNEQFF.

The CDR3 spells CASSFGDSSYEQYF. CDR3 coding DNA: TGTGCCAGCAGCTTTGGAGACAGCTCCTACGAGCAGTACTTC. The J gene is TRBJ2-7, the V gene TRBV7-9; possibly TRBD1 for D (5 bases). With 3 bases removed from V and 0 bases from J, the gap between germline ends came to 9 bases. CDR1 and CDR2 (germline): SEHNR, FQNEAQ (reference sequence). The CDR3 consists of 14 residues.